The rows below give T cell receptor beta chains drawn from one sample of a study of T cell changes during pregnancy in multiple sclerosis. Sequencing used immunoSEQ multiplex PCR; TCRdb keeps in-frame clones, though not all of them. The data contain around 34,000 clones, over 75% of them singletons. The material was CD8+ T cells from peripheral blood mononuclear cells, obtained before pregnancy. The receptors shown here come from a female donor with multiple sclerosis, enrolled in a pregnancy study. Both conserved end residues are part of each CDR3. D genes are given only for firm matches. The size entry is marked missing in some rows and otherwise reads once, few, many or a size class.

V gene	D gene	clone size	J gene	CDR3 DNA	CDR3 protein
TRBV6-4	-	-	TRBJ2-5	TGTGCCAGCAGTGTTAGTGACGGAGACCAAGAGACCCAGTACTTC	CASSVSDGDQETQYF
TRBV7-9	-	-	TRBJ2-7	TGTGCCAGCAGCCCAATTTCCCAGGTCGTCGAGCAGTACTTC	CASSPISQVVEQYF
TRBV7-3	-	-	TRBJ1-1	TGTGCCAGCAACAGCCGATTGGAAGACATGAACACTGAAGCTTTCTTT	CASNSRLEDMNTEAFF
TRBV7-6	TRBD1	-	TRBJ2-2	TGTGCCAGCAGCTTAGACGTAGGGGGCTTCGGGGAGCTGTTTTTT	CASSLDVGGFGELFF
TRBV14	TRBD1	-	TRBJ2-7	TGTGCCAGCGGGACAGGGAGTCCTTTCCCCCACTACGAGCAGTACTTC	CASGTGSPFPHYEQYF
TRBV27	TRBD2	once	TRBJ2-1	TGTGCCTCCGCTGCCGGGACTAGCGGGGGCAATGAGCAGTTCTTC	CASAAGTSGGNEQFF
TRBV27	TRBD1	-	TRBJ1-2	TGTGCCAGCAGTTTTACAGGGGGGGAAATTAACTATGGCTACACCTTC	CASSFTGGEINYGYTF
TRBV25-1	TRBD1	-	TRBJ2-7	TGTGCCAGCAGTGAAGGCGGACGGACAGGCCCTACCTACGAGCAGTACTTC	CASSEGGRTGPTYEQYF
TRBV29-1	-	-	TRBJ1-5	TGCAGCGTTTATTTAGCAGGCAATCAGCCCCAGCATTTT	CSVYLAGNQPQHF
TRBV27	TRBD1	-	TRBJ1-1	TGTGCCAGCAGTTCAACCGACAGGGGACAGCAAGAAGCTTTCTTT	CASSSTDRGQQEAFF
TRBV11-3	-	-	TRBJ1-5	TGTGCCAGCAGCTTAAAAAGCGGTGATCAGCCCCAGCATTTT	CASSLKSGDQPQHF
TRBV4-3	TRBD1	-	TRBJ2-6	TGCGCCAGCAGCCAAGATGACCAGGGGGTTTCTGGGGCCAACGTCCTGACTTTC	CASSQDDQGVSGANVLTF
TRBV7-3	TRBD2	-	TRBJ2-1	TGTGCCAGCAGCTCCCTGGGGGGGTTCCATGAGCAGTTCTTC	CASSSLGGFHEQFF
TRBV6-5	-	-	TRBJ2-3	TGTGCCAGCAGCAATGGGGCTAGCGGCACAGATACGCAGTATTTT	CASSNGASGTDTQYF
TRBV21-1	-	-	TRBJ2-5	TGTGCCAGCAGCAAGGTCTGGGACAGTCGGGAAGAGACCCAGTACTTC	CASSKVWDSREETQYF
TRBV29-1	TRBD2	-	TRBJ2-7	TGCAGCGTTGATGGAGCGGGAGGCGGCTCCTACGAGCAGTACTTC	CSVDGAGGGSYEQYF
TRBV5-6	-	once	TRBJ2-1	TGTGCCAGCAGCGACGATTACAGCTCCTACAATGAGCAGTTCTTC	CASSDDYSSYNEQFF
TRBV30	TRBD2	-	TRBJ2-2	TGTGCCTGGAGACTAGCGGGAGTCCCCGGGGAGCTGTTTTTT	CAWRLAGVPGELFF
TRBV27	-	-	TRBJ1-4	TGTGCCAGCAGTTGGAGGGCCTTTAATGAAAAACTGTTTTTT	CASSWRAFNEKLFF
TRBV10-3	TRBD2	-	TRBJ2-1	TGTGCCATCAGACGACTAGCGGGGGGGGCGCAGTTCTTC	CAIRRLAGGAQFF
TRBV11-2	TRBD2	-	TRBJ2-3	TGTGCCAGCAGCTTAGCCCCACTAGCGGGAGGACCTAGCACAGATACGCAGTATTTT	CASSLAPLAGGPSTDTQYF
TRBV7-8	-	-	TRBJ2-3	TGTGCCAGCAGCCCCGGGGCGGGACAGCGGGTCTCTAGCACAGATACGCAGTATTTT	CASSPGAGQRVSSTDTQYF
TRBV29-1	TRBD1	-	TRBJ1-1	TGCAGCGTTGAAGCCGGTGTCGTAGTGGGACAGGGGGTTTTGAACACTGAAGCTTTCTTT	CSVEAGVVVGQGVLNTEAFF
TRBV5-5	TRBD1	once	TRBJ2-7	TGTGCCAGCAGCTCCCCGGGACAGGGGAACGAGCAGTACTTC	CASSSPGQGNEQYF
TRBV4-3	-	-	TRBJ1-4	TGCGCCAGCAGCCAAGGGGCAGGGATACTTGAAAAACTGTTTTTT	CASSQGAGILEKLFF
TRBV5-4	-	-	TRBJ2-7	TGTGCCAGCAGCCAGGATAACCGGGACATTTACGAGCAGTACTTC	CASSQDNRDIYEQYF
TRBV4-1	-	-	TRBJ2-1	TGCGCCAGCAGCCATTTGGACAGCGATGAGCAGTTCTTC	CASSHLDSDEQFF
TRBV28	-	-	TRBJ1-1	TGTGCCACTATGAACACTGAAGCTTTCTTT	CATMNTEAFF
TRBV6-4	TRBD2	many	TRBJ2-3	TGTGCCAGCAGTGATACTAGCGGGAGGCTCGAAATAGGGAATACGCAGTATTTT	CASSDTSGRLEIGNTQYF
TRBV27	-	-	TRBJ1-1	TGTGCCAGCAGTTTATCGTGGCGGGGGAACACTGAAGCTTTCTTT	CASSLSWRGNTEAFF
TRBV7-6	-	-	TRBJ2-7	TGTGCCAGCAGCTTAGCGGCGGGGAGCTCCTACGAGCAGTACTTC	CASSLAAGSSYEQYF
TRBV29-1	TRBD1	-	TRBJ1-2	TGCAGCGTCGTATTGGACAGGGAGAATGGCTACACCTTC	CSVVLDRENGYTF
TRBV9	-	-	TRBJ2-5	TGTGCCAGCAGCCCGTCCAGCGGTTACCAAGAGACCCAGTACTTC	CASSPSSGYQETQYF
TRBV5-8	-	-	TRBJ2-7	TGTGCCAGCAGCTTGCTCACGGGACACGGCTACGAGCAGTACTTC	CASSLLTGHGYEQYF
TRBV19	-	once	TRBJ1-1	TGTGCCAGTAGTCCTCCAGGACTGTACACTGAAGCTTTCTTT	CASSPPGLYTEAFF
TRBV27	-	-	TRBJ1-1	TGTGCCAGCAGTCCGGAACAGCCGAACACTGAAGCTTTCTTT	CASSPEQPNTEAFF
TRBV5-6	TRBD1	-	TRBJ1-4	TGTGCCAGCAGCTCCAACGACAGGGAACTGTTTTTT	CASSSNDRELFF
TRBV28	-	-	TRBJ1-4	TGTGCCAGCAGTGCCGGAGAGGAAAAACTGTTTTTT	CASSAGEEKLFF
TRBV27	-	-	TRBJ2-3	TGTGCCAGCAGTTTGGGCGCCACAGATACGCAGTATTTT	CASSLGATDTQYF